This passage covers 30 T cell receptor beta chains from one sample sequenced in a study of cytomegalovirus exposure and HLA in healthy donors. The PCR contained 60 Vbeta and 13 Jbeta primers. Profiled with immunoSEQ multiplex PCR; TCRdb holds only in-frame clones, not every one. This table holds approximately 190,000 clones, 75% to 85% found once. Sequenced: PBMCs. The receptors derive from a woman aged 25 to 39 in good health and CMV-seropositive.

The J gene is TRBJ2-1, the V gene TRBV6-4, with 9 positions matching TRBD2. The J segment lost 2 bases and the V segment lost 4 bases, leaving 3 bases of the junction unmatched. The CDR3 is 15 amino acids. The germline gives CDR1 MRHNA, CDR2 SNTAGT. The CDR3 region is CASSAAGGTYNEQFF. CDR3 DNA sequence: TGTGCCAGCAGTGCAGCGGGAGGTACCTACAATGAGCAGTTCTTC.

The V gene is TRBV7-9, the J gene TRBJ1-1; 7 bases line up with TRBD1. The J segment lost 2 bases and the V segment lost 4 bases, leaving 7 bases of the junction unmatched. Germline values: CDR1 SEHNR, CDR2 FQNEAQ (reference sequence). CDR3 size: 15 residues. This chain's CDR3 is CASSSPDRVNTEAFF. CDR3 sequence (DNA): TGTGCCAGCAGCTCCCCCGACAGGGTTAACACTGAAGCTTTCTTT.

This CDR3 is CASSPDSNYGYTF. For the CDR3, the DNA is TGTGCCAGCAGTCCGGACAGTAACTATGGCTACACCTTC. The V call is TRBV11-2, the J call TRBJ1-2; a weak D match, TRBD1 (6 bases). Per germline, CDR1 SGHAT and CDR2 FQNNGV. The CDR3 runs 13 residues. Between the trimmed V and J ends, which lost 6 bases and 1 base, there was a span of 9 bases.

The chain recombines TRBV28 with TRBJ1-2; weak D call: TRBD1 (5 bases). V was clipped by 6 bases and J by 3 bases, with 17 bases between them. Per the germline V gene, CDR1 is MDHEN and CDR2 is SYDVKM. CDR3 length: 15 amino acids. CDR3 nucleotide sequence: TGTGCCAGCAGAATACGCAGGGATGTGGACTATGGCTACACCTTC. This sequence encodes CASRIRRDVDYGYTF.

The rearrangement joins TRBV28 to TRBJ2-3, with TRBD2 identical over 12 bases. Germline CDR1 and CDR2: MDHEN and SYDVKM. The CDR3 consists of 14 residues. V dropped 6 bases and J dropped 5; count of bases not matched to a gene: 3. The CDR3 region has the DNA TGTGCCAGCAGCCTAGCGGGAGGGGTAGATACGCAGTATTTT. As protein: CASSLAGGVDTQYF.

The J gene is TRBJ1-1, the V gene TRBV6-5; 11 nucleotides agree with TRBD1. The V gene's germline CDR1 is MNHEY and CDR2 SVGAGI. V shed 4 bases and J 6 bases; nucleotides not matched to a gene: 7. The CDR3 sequence is 15 residues long. In DNA, the CDR3 is TGTGCCAGCAGTTGGACCGGGACAGGGGGTCCTGAAGCTTTCTTT. This codes for CASSWTGTGGPEAFF.

There are a few counts of this clone. The rearrangement links TRBV4-1 to TRBJ2-2; 9 nucleotides agree with TRBD1. Per the germline V gene, CDR1 is MGHRA and CDR2 is YSYEKL. The CDR3 is 16 amino acids. V lost 2 bases, J lost 6 bases, and 7 bases stayed unmatched. The CDR3 DNA reads as TGCGCCAGCAGCCAATACCCGGGACAGGGATCCGGGGAGCTGTTTTTT. Translating it yields CASSQYPGQGSGELFF.

The gene calls are TRBV2 and TRBJ2-1, with D possibly matching TRBD1 (5 bases). Trimming pared 7 bases from V and 9 bases from J, leaving 22 bases between. The length of the CDR3 is 15 residues. Germline CDR1 is SNHLY and CDR2 is FYNNEI. This CDR3 is CASTPRSGKAGEQFF. The DNA for the CDR3 is TGTGCCAGCACCCCTCGGTCAGGGAAGGCCGGTGAGCAGTTCTTC.

This clone was seen a few times. CDR3 amino acids: CASSSQGWDNSPLHF. CDR3 nucleotides: TGTGCCAGCAGCTCACAGGGCTGGGATAATTCACCCCTCCACTTT. The chain has TRBV7-2 and TRBJ1-6; possible D gene TRBD1, 6 bases. The V gene's germline CDR1 is SGHTA and CDR2 FQGNSA. This CDR3 has 15 residues. V was trimmed by 4 bases and J by 5 bases, leaving 12 bases between them.

The chain employs TRBV15 and TRBJ1-6, with a tentative D call TRBD1 (6 bases). There are 15 residues in the CDR3. Deletions cut 0 bases from V and 9 bases from J, with 12 bases between. Germline V gene lookup returns CDR1 LNHNV and CDR2 YYDKDF (reference sequence). CDR3 amino acids: CATSRDRGAGSPLHF. In DNA form, the CDR3 reads TGTGCCACCAGCAGAGACCGGGGGGCAGGTTCACCCCTCCACTTT.

This clone turned up a few times. As DNA, the CDR3 is TGTGCCAGCAGTCCTCAGCTCGGACAGGCCAGCAATCAGCCCCAGCATTTT. Protein: CASSPQLGQASNQPQHF. J is TRBJ1-5 and V is TRBV28, with 7 bases fitting TRBD1. Per the germline V gene, CDR1 is MDHEN and CDR2 is SYDVKM. The CDR3 is 17 residues long. After removal of 5 bases from V and 1 base from J, the junction contained 11 bases not matched to a gene.

J is TRBJ1-6 and V is TRBV6-1; no clear D. Looked up from germline, CDR1 is MNHNS and CDR2 is SASEGT. Trimming cost V 3 bases and J 4 bases, with 7 bases left between them. This CDR3 is built from 14 residues. This chain's CDR3 is CASSDGLYNSPLHF. CDR3 coding DNA: TGTGCCAGCAGTGATGGGCTGTATAATTCACCCCTCCACTTT.

A few counts support this clone. The junction and the germline gene differ at one end; a read error may be behind it. The V call is TRBV7-9, the J call TRBJ2-3; TRBD2 aligns across 10 bases. The CDR3 has 16 residues. Germline lookup yields CDR1 SEHNR and CDR2 FQNEAQ (reference sequence). The CDR3 DNA sequence: TGTTCCAGCAGCTTAGTAGCGGGAGGAACCACAGATACGCAGTATTTT. Amino acids: CSSSLVAGGTTDTQYF.

The rearrangement uses TRBV7-2 and TRBJ2-7; possible D gene TRBD2, 6 bases. Deletions cut 2 bases from V and 4 bases from J, with 21 bases between. The germline V gene encodes CDR1 SGHTA and CDR2 FQGNSA. This CDR3 region has 17 residues. CDR3 residues: CASSLQGGTGAGYEQYF. The CDR3, as DNA: TGTGCCAGCAGCTTACAAGGCGGGACTGGGGCAGGATACGAGCAGTACTTC.

This sequence joins TRBV4-1 and TRBJ2-3; no definite D call. Looked up from germline, CDR1 is MGHRA and CDR2 is YSYEKL. The CDR3 sequence is 15 residues long. Trimming removed 1 base from V and 6 bases from J, with 14 bases in between. CDR3 coding DNA: TGCGCCAGCAGCCAAGGCGGCCCCTCGCGCGATACGCAGTATTTT. It translates to CASSQGGPSRDTQYF.

J is TRBJ2-1 and V is TRBV10-3, with 7 nucleotides matching TRBD2. Trimming at V came to 9 bases and at J to 6 bases, leaving 8 bases not matched to a gene. The germline V gene encodes CDR1 ENHRY and CDR2 SYGVKD. CDR3 length: 13 residues. As DNA, the CDR3 is TGTGCCATTCAGGGCGGGAGTCTCAATGAGCAGTTCTTC. Translating it yields CAIQGGSLNEQFF.

The V call is TRBV19, the J call TRBJ2-3; 13 bases align to TRBD2. V was pared by 10 bases and J by 5 bases, with 9 bases of the junction left unmatched. In germline, CDR1 is LNHDA, CDR2 SQIVND (reference sequence). CDR3 length equals 15 residues. CDR3: CATKRLAGGVDTQYF. CDR3 coding DNA: TGTGCCACCAAACGACTAGCGGGAGGAGTAGATACGCAGTATTTT.

This clone was observed a single time. This chain links TRBV6-4 with TRBJ1-6; D gene uncertain. Germline V gene sequence: CDR1 MRHNA, CDR2 SNTAGT. The CDR3 is 13 amino acids. V was pared by 2 bases and J by 9 bases, with 8 bases between. CDR3 nucleotides: TGTGCCAGCAGTGACACGGCGGGTTCACCCCTCCACTTT. This sequence encodes CASSDTAGSPLHF.

This clone was recorded only once. The chain carries TRBV5-5 and TRBJ1-2, with unresolved D. V gave up 0 bases and J gave up 8 bases, with 17 bases separating them. CDR3 length equals 15 residues. CDR1 and CDR2 from the germline V gene are SGHKS and YYEKEE (reference sequence). In nucleotides, the CDR3 is TGTGCCAGCAGCTTGGTCACCGATCCGCCGGGAGGCTACACCTTC. As protein: CASSLVTDPPGGYTF. Full variable domain (rest looked up from reference TRBV5-5 and TRBJ1-2): DAGVTQSPTHLIKTRGQQVTLRCSPISGHKSVSWYQQVLGQGPQFIFQYYEKEERGRGNFPDRFSARQFPNYSSELNVNALLLGDSALYLCASSLVTDPPGGYTFGSGTRLTVV.

The chain employs TRBV13 and TRBJ2-5; 9 bases match TRBD2. V lost 4 bases, J lost 1 base, and 7 bases stayed unmatched. The CDR3 loop spans 16 amino acids. The germline V gene encodes CDR1 PRHDT and CDR2 FYEKMQ (reference sequence). The CDR3 nucleotides are TGTGCCAGCAGCTCGAGACTAGCGGCTCGCCAAGAGACCCAGTACTTC. This gives the protein CASSSRLAARQETQYF.

The rearrangement links TRBV7-9 to TRBJ1-4, with 7 positions matching TRBD1. The CDR3 is 12 residues long. The junction had 7 bases not matched to a gene; V was cut back by 5 bases and J by 13 bases. Germline CDR1 is SEHNR and CDR2 is FQNEAQ (reference sequence). The CDR3 nucleotides read TGTGCCAGCAGCGTTCATGGGGACAGACTGTTTTTT. It encodes CASSVHGDRLFF.

This chain joins TRBV5-1 and TRBJ2-1, with a possible D match to TRBD2 (6 bases). The V and J ends lost 0 bases and 3 bases respectively, with 7 bases between them. In germline, CDR1 is SGHRS, CDR2 YFSETQ. The CDR3 is 14 amino acids. Here the CDR3 DNA reads TGCGCCAGCAGCTTGGTGGACTACTACAATGAGCAGTTCTTC. Translated, it gives CASSLVDYYNEQFF.

The genes are TRBV6-6 and TRBJ2-7; 7 bases align to TRBD2. J was trimmed by 2 bases and V by 1 base; bases with no gene match: 2. Germline lookup yields CDR1 MNHNY and CDR2 SVGAGI (reference sequence). CDR3 length equals 14 residues. DNA for the CDR3: TGTGCCAGCAGTTACTTGGGGGGGACCTACGAGCAGTACTTC. It is translated as CASSYLGGTYEQYF.

The chain uses TRBV6-1 and TRBJ2-7, with a tentative D call TRBD1 (6 bases). Germline V CDR1 and CDR2: MNHNS, SASEGT. The CDR3 covers 13 residues. Trimming left V 7 bases short and J 6 bases short, with 16 bases between. CDR3 amino acids: CASISGTSGEQYF. The CDR3 bases are TGTGCCAGCATCTCCGGGACATCAGGCGAGCAGTACTTC.

The chain combines TRBV6-1 with TRBJ1-5; D remains unclear. The CDR3 is 12 amino acids. The germline gives CDR1 MNHNS, CDR2 SASEGT. V lost 5 bases, J lost 11 bases, and 13 bases lay in between. CDR3 region: CASSLPGGAQHF. In nucleotides, the CDR3 is TGTGCCAGCAGTCTACCCGGAGGTGCCCAGCATTTT.

The V call is TRBV5-4, the J call TRBJ2-7; the D is unclear. The CDR3 is made up of 14 amino acids. Germline CDR1 and CDR2: SGHNT and YYREEE (reference sequence). The V gene lost 4 bases and the J gene lost 2 bases, with 13 bases spanning the gap. CDR3 amino acids: CASSPRGSPYEQYF. The CDR3 DNA sequence: TGTGCCAGCAGCCCCAGAGGAAGTCCCTACGAGCAGTACTTC.

This clone appeared once. CDR3 sequence: CASSFGSGVADTQYF. DNA for the CDR3: TGTGCCAGCAGCTTCGGTAGCGGGGTCGCAGATACGCAGTATTTT. The rearrangement links TRBV5-5 to TRBJ2-3; TRBD2 agrees at 8 bases. After removal of 2 bases from V and 4 bases from J, the junction contained 6 bases not matched to a gene. The CDR3 consists of 15 residues. Germline CDR1 SGHKS, CDR2 YYEKEE (reference sequence).

This clone has a handful of counts. The chain couples TRBV7-9 to TRBJ2-3, with TRBD1 matching 10 bases. V shed 1 base and J 4 bases; nucleotides not matched to a gene: 5. This CDR3 is 16 amino acids long. Germline V gives CDR1 SEHNR, CDR2 FQNEAQ (reference sequence). In DNA, the CDR3 is TGTGCCAGCAGCTTAGTAGACAGGGGGCCCGCAGATACGCAGTATTTT. Translating gives CASSLVDRGPADTQYF.

The chain recombines TRBV4-2 with TRBJ2-5; 7 bases align to TRBD2. The ends lost 2 bases at V and 5 bases at J; junction bases unmatched: 5. The CDR3 consists of 14 residues. Per the germline V gene, CDR1 is LGHNA and CDR2 is YNFKEQ. This chain's CDR3 is CASSQYSGNETQYF. The DNA for the CDR3 is TGTGCCAGCAGCCAATACAGCGGGAACGAGACCCAGTACTTC.

V gene TRBV11-2 combines with J gene TRBJ2-7, with D possibly being TRBD2 (6 bases). V lost 1 base, J lost 6 bases, and 13 bases lay in between. CDR1 is SGHAT, CDR2 FQNNGV, per germline. This CDR3 is built from 14 residues. The CDR3 bases are TGTGCCAGCAGCTTAGTAAGGGCTAGCGTCGAGCAGTACTTC. Residues: CASSLVRASVEQYF.